These 22 T cell receptor beta chains were all obtained from the same sample, sequenced in a study of tumor-infiltrating lymphocytes in primary liver carcinoma. For blood RNA, unsorted whole blood served as the source, and germline DNA was extracted too. Priming with a constant-region primer yielded TCR beta cDNA from about 500 ng total RNA. TCR beta libraries came from three nested multiplex PCR rounds using slightly modified ARM-PCR. Rounds one and two of PCR, each of around 11 cycles, were primed with TRBV1-TRBV30 forward primers and a C-beta reverse primer. Using its own MiXCR run on the multiplex PCR reads, TCRdb lists one record per CDR3 protein. The profile shows just over 300,000 distinct CDR3 sequences, roughly 60% of them singletons. Sequencing input: peripheral blood. These receptors were obtained from a woman aged 30 to 39 with primary liver carcinoma and hepatitis B virus infection.

This chain connects TRBV13 to TRBJ1-3; D call uncertain. The CDR3 spans 15 residues. Germline CDR1 PRHDT, CDR2 FYEKMQ (reference sequence). V was pared by 5 bases and J by 4 bases, with 15 bases between. This CDR3 reads CASSIRCGSGNTIYF. The DNA for the CDR3 is TGTGCCAGCAGCATAAGGTGTGGGTCCGGAAACACCATATATTTT.

This clonotype was counted at least ten times. The chain links TRBV11-1 to TRBJ2-7; the match to TRBD1 covers 8 bases. With 4 bases clipped from V and 5 bases from J, the junction kept 7 bases outside the gene matches. Germline V CDR1 and CDR2: SGHAT, FQDESV (reference sequence). The CDR3 is 14 residues long. The CDR3 bases are TGTGCCAGCAGCTCCCCGGGACAGGACAACGAGCAGTACTTC. This sequence encodes CASSSPGQDNEQYF.

On this clonotype itself: A read error may account for a junction end that differs from germline. The chain combines TRBV7-9 with TRBJ2-1; a weak D match, TRBD2 (6 bases). Germline V lookup: CDR1 SEHNR, CDR2 FQNEAQ (reference sequence). The CDR3 covers 14 residues. DNA for the CDR3: TGCGCCAGCAGCAAACCCGGAGGGAACAATGAGCAGTTCTTC. Translation: CASSKPGGNNEQFF. The full variable domain, in which reference TRBV7-9 and TRBJ2-1 provide the parts outside the CDR3, is DTGVSQNPRHKITKRGQNVTFRCDPISEHNRLYWYRQTLGQGPEFLTYFQNEAQLEKSRLLSDRFSAERPKGSFSTLEIQRTEQGDSAMYLCASSKPGGNNEQFFGPGTRLTVL.

This clonotype was picked up a small number of times. CDR3 amino acids: CASSYAGLSGELFF. The DNA of the CDR3 is TGTGCCAGCAGTTACGCGGGTTTGTCCGGGGAGCTGTTTTTT. The chain combines TRBV6-5 with TRBJ2-2; D perhaps matches TRBD2 (5 bases). Germline assignment: CDR1 MNHEY and CDR2 SVGAGI. The CDR3 has 14 amino acids. The germline V and J ends were trimmed by 2 bases and 6 bases, with 10 bases remaining between them.

About this clonotype itself: At one end the junction does not follow the germline gene, possibly because of a read error. The chain has TRBV11-2 and TRBJ2-3, with D perhaps assigned TRBD1 or TRBD2 (7 bases each). CDR1 and CDR2 (germline): SGHAT, FQNNGV. The CDR3 extends over 16 amino acids. The CDR3 bases are TGTACCAGCAGACACACGGGGAGGGGGCGGACAGATACGCAGTATTTT. Its protein product is CTSRHTGRGRTDTQYF.

Points on this clonotype: Mismatch with germline at one junction end may stem from a read error. The chain has TRBV11-2 and TRBJ2-1; 7 nucleotides agree with TRBD2. Germline loops: CDR1 SGHAT, CDR2 FQNNGV. This CDR3 contains 16 residues. Here the CDR3 DNA reads TGTGCCGGCAGCCCCAGGCCTAGCGGAAATTACAATGAGCAGATCTTC. It is translated as CAGSPRPSGNYNEQIF.

This clonotype occurred once. This sequence joins TRBV29-1 and TRBJ1-2, with a weak D call TRBD1 (6 bases). Between the trimmed V and J ends, which lost 4 bases and 7 bases, there was a span of 19 bases. CDR1 SQVTM and CDR2 ANQGSEA come from the germline V gene. The CDR3 contains 14 residues. CDR3 bases: TGCAGCGTTGCTAGGACAGCAAACTTGGGTGGCTACACCTTC. Its translation: CSVARTANLGGYTF.

The CDR3 protein is CALSHVAGGFADTQYF. CDR3 coding DNA: TGTGCCTTGTCCCACGTAGCGGGAGGGTTCGCAGATACGCAGTATTTT. The V call is TRBV30, the J call TRBJ2-3, with 11 nucleotides matching TRBD2. The trim removed 7 bases at V and 4 bases at J, leaving 13 bases unmatched. Germline CDR1 and CDR2: GTSNPN and SVGIG (reference sequence). The CDR3 is 16 residues long.

This clonotype has at least ten counts. The V gene is TRBV5-5, the J gene TRBJ2-1; a possible D gene is TRBD2 (5 bases). This CDR3 has 14 residues. CDR1 SGHKS and CDR2 YYEKEE come from the germline V gene (reference sequence). The V gene lost 1 base and the J gene lost 7 bases, with 12 bases spanning the gap. The CDR3 protein is CASSLSSPGNEQFF. The DNA of the CDR3 is TGTGCCAGCAGCTTGTCTTCTCCGGGGAATGAGCAGTTCTTC.

The rearrangement links TRBV28 to TRBJ2-1, with 8 bases aligning to TRBD1. CDR1 MDHEN and CDR2 SYDVKM come from the germline V gene. V lost 1 base and J lost 9; bases outside the gene matches: 8. This CDR3 region has 15 residues. CDR3 sequence: CASSLYRGDSGEQFF. CDR3 nucleotide sequence: TGTGCCAGCAGTTTATACAGGGGGGATTCGGGTGAGCAGTTCTTC.

Note on this clonotype: A read error may produce the germline difference seen at one junction end. V gene TRBV5-5 combines with J gene TRBJ1-2; 7 bases line up with TRBD1. CDR1 and CDR2 (germline): SGHKS, YYEKEE (reference sequence). The CDR3 contains 12 residues. This chain's CDR3 is CANSFTGEGYTF. The CDR3 DNA reads TGTGCCAACAGCTTTACAGGGGAAGGCTACACCTTC.

As DNA, the CDR3 is TGTGCCAGCAGTGAGACAGGGGGCGGGAACACTGAAGCTTTCTTT. This sequence encodes CASSETGGGNTEAFF. This chain links TRBV6-1 with TRBJ1-1; 10 bases align to TRBD1. The CDR3 contains 15 residues. Trimming took 3 bases from V and 1 from J; bases not matched to a gene: 2. CDR1 is MNHNS, CDR2 SASEGT, per germline.

Details on this clonotype: The junction does not match germline at one end; this may be a read error. The chain carries TRBV5-5 and TRBJ2-1; no reliable D call. This CDR3 is built from 13 residues. The germline CDR1 and CDR2 sequences are SGHKS and YYEKEE (reference sequence). The CDR3 loop reads CASSLSLINEQFF. The CDR3 DNA follows: TGTGCTAGCAGCTTAAGCTTGATTAATGAGCAGTTCTTC.

This chain uses TRBV2 with TRBJ2-5; D unclear. This CDR3 has 10 residues. Germline assignment: CDR1 SNHLY and CDR2 FYNNEI. Trimming removed 6 bases from V and 5 bases from J, with 4 bases in between. CDR3 loop: CASRLETQYF. The CDR3 bases are TGTGCCAGCAGATTGGAGACCCAGTACTTC.

In the case of this clonotype: A much larger clone sits a single nucleotide away, making a read error possible. This sequence joins TRBV6-5 and TRBJ2-3, with TRBD2 matching 13 bases. V was pared by 7 bases and J by 4 bases, with 5 bases of the junction left unmatched. Germline V gives CDR1 MNHEY, CDR2 SVGAGI. The CDR3 consists of 15 residues. The CDR3, as DNA: TGTGCCAGCAACCCAGGACTAGCGGGAGCAGATACGCAGTATTTT. Its translation: CASNPGLAGADTQYF.

On this clonotype itself: This could be a read error, since a much larger clone is one nucleotide away. The genes are TRBV5-6 and TRBJ1-5; a weak D match, TRBD1 (5 bases). CDR3 length: 14 residues. Germline CDR1 SGHDT, CDR2 YYEEEE. CDR3 coding DNA: TGTGCCTGCAGTATGGGTGGACCCGGGGGGCCCCAGCATTTT. Translation gives CACSMGGPGGPQHF.

As concerns this clonotype: Just one base apart from a much larger clone, this may be a read error. The J gene is TRBJ2-5, the V gene TRBV6-6; a possible D gene is TRBD1 (6 bases). CDR1 is MNHNY, CDR2 SVGAGI, per germline (reference sequence). CDR3 length: 14 amino acids. The ends were cut back, 6 bases at V and 7 bases at J, with 18 bases in the middle. The CDR3 reads CASSEDSLGGTQYF. The CDR3 region has the DNA TGTGCCAGCAGCGAGGACAGCTTAGGGGGGACCCAGTACTTC.

This clonotype was seen repeatedly, ten times or more. The chain couples TRBV11-2 to TRBJ1-2, with unresolved D. The germline CDR1 and CDR2 sequences are SGHAT and FQNNGV. Trimming took off 3 bases at V and 8 bases at J, with 10 bases between the two ends. CDR3 size: 12 residues. The CDR3 DNA follows: TGTGCCAGCAGCTTTGGCGGGGTGGGCTACACCTTC. Translating it yields CASSFGGVGYTF.

V and J are TRBV6-5 and TRBJ2-7; 8 nucleotides agree with TRBD1. The CDR3 extends over 14 amino acids. V was clipped by 5 bases and J by 5 bases; unmatched bases: 8. The V gene's germline CDR1 is MNHEY and CDR2 SVGAGI. The DNA for the CDR3 is TGTGCCAGCAGTACCGACAGGGGAGGAGACGAGCAGTACTTC. Its translation: CASSTDRGGDEQYF.

The rearrangement joins TRBV12-3 or TRBV12-4 to TRBJ1-5; the D is unclear. Deletions cut 3 bases from V and 0 bases from J, with 9 bases between. This CDR3 comprises 15 residues. The CDR3 sequence is CASSFGEYSNQPQHF. The CDR3 nucleotides read TGTGCCAGCAGTTTCGGGGAATATAGCAATCAGCCCCAGCATTTT.

This clonotype was found many times. The chain recombines TRBV29-1 with TRBJ2-5; weak D call: TRBD1 (5 bases). Germline V gene data show CDR1 as SQVTM and CDR2 as ANQGSEA. V lost 5 bases and J lost 3, with 10 bases in between. This CDR3 is built from 12 residues. The CDR3 nucleotides are TGCAGCGTTTTGGGGCGAGAAGAGACCCAGTACTTC. Its protein is CSVLGREETQYF.

CDR3 region: CASSPNRGYRLYEQYF. CDR3 coding DNA: TGTGCCAGCAGCCCCAACAGGGGCTACCGCCTTTACGAGCAGTACTTC. The rearrangement joins TRBV28 to TRBJ2-7; TRBD1 agrees at 7 bases. The CDR3 totals 16 residues. From germline, CDR1 is MDHEN and CDR2 SYDVKM. V lost 6 bases to trimming and J lost 4 bases; unmatched junction nucleotides: 15.